Listed below are T cell receptor beta chains from one sample, sequenced in a study of blood T cell repertoires in COVID-19. Method: immunoSEQ multiplex PCR; TCRdb's copy keeps in-frame clones and lacks some. The table has 250,000 or so clones, around 81% seen once. What was sequenced was PBMCs or T cells enriched from blood (not recorded which). The receptors come from a man aged 50 or older who had recovered from COVID-19. Each CDR3 is given with its conserved first and last residue.

V: TRBV27
J: TRBJ2-3
CDR3: CASSQSGRGSDTQYF

V: TRBV10-2
J: TRBJ1-5
CDR3: CASSESGGNQPQHF

V: TRBV5-1
J: TRBJ1-1
CDR3: CASSLFSDTEAFF

V: TRBV3-1/TRBV3-2
J: TRBJ1-2
CDR3: CASSRQAVYGYTF

V: TRBV27
J: TRBJ1-1
CDR3: CASSLQGITEAFF

V: TRBV5-4
J: TRBJ2-5
CDR3: CASSLRQKETQYF

V: TRBV7-2
J: TRBJ2-4
CDR3: CASSLSSGTQKYF

V: TRBV7-2
J: TRBJ2-5
CDR3: CASSLRTGREETQYF

V: TRBV12-3/TRBV12-4
J: TRBJ2-4
CDR3: CASSTRGLQYF

V: TRBV7-9
J: TRBJ1-2
CDR3: CASSLMTQQGARGYTF

V: TRBV7-2
J: TRBJ2-3
CDR3: CASRFMADTQYF

V: TRBV6-2/TRBV6-3
J: TRBJ2-7
CDR3: CASSYGTNSYEQYF

V: TRBV30
J: TRBJ2-5
CDR3: CAWSGQGWREETQYF

V: TRBV7-8
J: TRBJ1-1
CDR3: CASSFWGGRGLTEAFF

V: TRBV7-2
J: TRBJ2-7
CDR3: CASSLIGTGVPYEQYF

V: TRBV28
J: TRBJ2-1
CDR3: CATQGLAVHRDEQFF